This T cell receptor beta chain was captured in a study of T cells in localized non-small cell lung cancer. Points from the study as a whole: For the top 100 tumor clones, a median about 50 also appeared in adjacent lung. One tumor region alone was sequenced, and heterogeneity therefore remains possible. Higher T cell density in the blood was associated with longer overall survival, whereas higher adjacent-lung clonality associated with shorter survival. Clonality of T cells reached its maximum in uninvolved adjacent lung, surpassing tumor.

Using immunoSEQ multiplex PCR, the repertoire was profiled, and TCRdb retains in-frame clones only, with some absent. The sample holds just under 80,000 clones; around 81% are singletons and the top ten take 8.5% to 10%. As concerns this clone: Its cognate antigen is unknown.

This CDR3 is 14 amino acids long. Germline V gene data show CDR1 as MGHRA and CDR2 as YSYEKL. Trimming removed 2 bases at V and 2 bases at J, with 8 bases between. This TCR was sampled from a female donor over 55 with stage I lung adenocarcinoma. The chain couples TRBV4-1 to TRBJ2-3; no definite D call. The source was peripheral blood, collected before any cancer treatment. Here the CDR3 DNA reads TGCGCCAGCAGCCAACAACACGACACAGATACGCAGTATTTT. It specifies CASSQQHDTDTQYF.